This note documents a single T cell receptor beta chain sequence. Antigen unknown. This specimen belongs to a study of shared clonotypes between healthy human individuals. Overall study results and limits: The represented genetic and exposure-history diversity was limited by the small number of donors. In this cohort, only blood was sampled, and tissue repertoires likely differ.

The V segment lost 6 bases and the J segment 13 bases; nucleotides outside the gene matches: 8. The CDR3 is made up of 11 amino acids. Per the germline V gene, CDR1 is MNHEY and CDR2 is SVGAGI. Authors' data handling: As immunoSEQ supplied junction-only sequences (without quality scores), filtering differed. Profiling relied on immunoSEQ multiplex PCR, and the TCRdb table lists in-frame clones only, not all of them. V and J calls and clone size come straight from that table; D and trimming were deduced from the DNA. Of roughly 2.4 million clones in the sample, nearly 97% were seen once. Every donor was a Caucasian adult from Nashville, Tennessee.

The gene calls are TRBV6-5 and TRBJ1-2; 7 nucleotides align to TRBD1. Material for sequencing was naive CD4+ T cells sorted from blood. Subset meaning: CD45RA+ positively selected. The source is a man younger than 35 in good health. The CDR3 region is CASSTGASSTF. CDR3 coding DNA: TGTGCCAGCAGCACAGGGGCGTCTAGCACCTTC.